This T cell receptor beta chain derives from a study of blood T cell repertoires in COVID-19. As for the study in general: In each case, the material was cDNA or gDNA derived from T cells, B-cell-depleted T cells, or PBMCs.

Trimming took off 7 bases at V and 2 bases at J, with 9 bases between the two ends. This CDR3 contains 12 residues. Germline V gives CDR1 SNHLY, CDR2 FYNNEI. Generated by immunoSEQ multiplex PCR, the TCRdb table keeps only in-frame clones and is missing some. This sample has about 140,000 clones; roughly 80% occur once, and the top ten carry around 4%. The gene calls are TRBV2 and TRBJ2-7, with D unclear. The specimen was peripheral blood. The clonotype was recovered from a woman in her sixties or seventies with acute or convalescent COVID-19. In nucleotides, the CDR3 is TGTGCCAGCACCGAGTCACCCTACGAGCAGTACTTC. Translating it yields CASTESPYEQYF.